This T cell receptor beta chain is drawn from a study of T cell responses to AZD1222 COVID-19 vaccine. Whole-study findings and limits: There were mostly white British donors and more females than males, and clonal diversity was possibly underestimated. Unmutated variant regions are reportedly targeted by nearly half of spike-specific TCRs. CD4 TCRs covered the whole spike, strongest at regions 160-218 and 743-854.

CDR1 and CDR2 from the germline V gene are KGHSH and LQKENI. V was shortened by 8 bases and J by 3 bases, with 13 bases between the two germline ends. CDR3 size: 13 residues. This clone came up once. The target antigen is unknown. Data came from immunoSEQ multiplex PCR; TCRdb stores just in-frame clones and leaves some out. This table has around 180,000 clones, approximately 90% appearing once. The chain carries TRBV18 and TRBJ1-2; D ambiguous. This sequence was found in an adult who received the AZD1222 COVID-19 vaccine. The sequenced sample was peripheral blood, obtained 28 days after the second AZD1222 dose. The CDR3, as DNA: TGTGCCAGCGAAACGGGTTCCGACTATGGCTACACCTTC. Translating gives CASETGSDYGYTF.